This T cell receptor (beta chain) emerged from a study of shared clonotypes between healthy human individuals. The CD4+ fraction was divided into a CD45RA+ naive subset and a CD45RA-negative memory subset. Generated by immunoSEQ multiplex PCR, the TCRdb table keeps only in-frame clones and is missing some. Altogether around 2.3 million clones are present, 95% being singletons, with the ten largest covering approximately 0.13%. This clone was detected once. Its antigen remains unidentified. Study-level findings and limits: Naive subsets tended to show greater estimated richness than memory subsets. For naive CD4 cells, 4% to 6% of clonotypes were shared across a handful of donors. Rarefaction demonstrated incomplete sorted-subset sequencing despite large depth.

The TCR comes from a man aged 18 to 29 in good health. What was sequenced was naive CD4+ T cells sorted from blood. Documented subset: CD45RA+ positively selected.

The CDR3 DNA reads as TGTGCCAGCAGCCTCGACTACGCTGAAGCTTTCTTT. Protein product: CASSLDYAEAFF. The chain has TRBV5-4 and TRBJ1-1; D remains ambiguous. From germline, CDR1 is SGHNT and CDR2 YYREEE (reference sequence). The V and J ends lost 4 bases and 6 bases respectively, with 10 bases between them. The CDR3 runs 12 residues.